The TCR beta chain under discussion was sequenced for a study of beta chain features in type 1 diabetes. Findings and limits, study-wide: Within each of all four CD4+ subsets, Type 1 diabetes patients had TCRB CDR3s that were moderately but significantly shorter.

In its sample, this clone was seen a few times. Its specificity is unknown. CDR1 and CDR2 (germline): MDHEN, SYDVKM. Trimming shortened V by 3 bases and J by 3 bases, and 13 bases separated the two germline ends. This CDR3 spans 15 amino acids. The authors reverse transcribed all of the isolated RNA, so sequencing captured expressed TCRB transcripts. The method was immunoSEQ multiplex PCR; TCRdb's version includes in-frame clones alone and lacks a portion of them. The sample contains some 47,000 clones, around 45% of which appear only once. The TCR originated in a young man with type 1 diabetes. J is TRBJ2-3 and V is TRBV28, with D tentatively TRBD2 (5 bases). Sequencing was carried out using stem cell memory CD4+ T cells from blood. This chain's CDR3 is CASSFLQPGTDTQYF. CDR3 nucleotide sequence: TGTGCCAGCAGTTTCCTCCAGCCGGGAACAGATACGCAGTATTTT.